Presented here are 32 T cell receptor beta chains from one specimen sequenced in a study of blood T cells in healthy people across ages. Alongside a J-beta primer mix, a sample-barcoded 5' primer served in a second PCR lasting roughly 6 to 11 cycles. TCRdb passed the 5' RACE reads through MiXCR, listing each CDR3 protein once. The profile shows 700,000 or so distinct CDR3 sequences, around 43% of them singletons. The sample was blood. These receptors were obtained from an older man in good health.

The chain links TRBV20-1 to TRBJ2-3, with 9 positions matching TRBD1. CDR1 DFQATT and CDR2 SNEGSKA come from the germline V gene (reference sequence). Trimming at V came to 5 bases and at J to 2 bases, leaving 11 bases not matched to a gene. This CDR3 comprises 16 residues. The CDR3 nucleotides are TGCAGTGCTCCCGGGACAGGGAGAGCAAACACAGATACGCAGTATTTT. This translates into CSAPGTGRANTDTQYF.

The chain recombines TRBV6-1 with TRBJ1-5; D is possibly TRBD1 (5 bases). V lost 4 bases and J lost 6, with 16 bases in between. This CDR3 region has 15 residues. CDR1 MNHNS and CDR2 SASEGT come from the germline V gene. The CDR3 nucleotides read TGTGCCAGCAGTGCAACCACGGGGGGAGGTCAGCCCCAGCATTTT. Translation: CASSATTGGGQPQHF.

This clonotype was recorded a few times. The rearrangement joins TRBV7-3 to TRBJ2-3; TRBD2 aligns across 9 bases. This CDR3 has 15 residues. V shed 3 bases, J shed 7 bases, and the junction held 8 bases outside the gene matches. Germline V gene data show CDR1 as SGHTA and CDR2 as FQGTGA. The CDR3 loop is CASSLSGTSQYTQYF. The CDR3 coding sequence is TGTGCCAGCAGCTTGTCCGGGACTAGCCAGTATACGCAGTATTTT.

This clonotype came up a few times. The chain couples TRBV6-2 or TRBV6-3 to TRBJ2-1, with D unclear. The CDR3 consists of 17 residues. Germline loops: CDR1 MNHEY, CDR2 SVGEGT. V was cut by 0 bases and J by 7 bases, with 19 bases left in between. The CDR3 protein is CASSYSIVSGSKNEQFF. CDR3 DNA sequence: TGTGCCAGCAGTTACTCGATTGTCTCAGGTTCTAAGAATGAGCAGTTCTTC.

This clonotype was counted a few times. This sequence joins TRBV4-2 and TRBJ1-2; unclear D gene. In germline, CDR1 is LGHNA, CDR2 YNFKEQ. The CDR3 has 12 amino acids. Trimming took 5 bases from V and 5 from J, leaving 9 bases between them. Written as DNA, the CDR3 is TGTGCCAGCAGCTCCGGACGGTATGGCTACACCTTC. It specifies CASSSGRYGYTF.

The table lists this clonotype with a few counts. The chain carries TRBV7-2 and TRBJ1-5; TRBD1 aligns across 8 bases. Trimming cost V 4 bases and J 4 bases; bases outside gene matches: 6. This CDR3 spans 15 amino acids. Looked up from germline, CDR1 is SGHTA and CDR2 is FQGNSA. CDR3 bases: TGTGCCAGCAGCTACGGGACAGGCGAAAATCAGCCCCAGCATTTT. Translation: CASSYGTGENQPQHF.

The chain recombines TRBV3-1 with TRBJ2-3, with a possible D match to TRBD2 (5 bases). This CDR3 has 13 amino acids. Germline CDR1 and CDR2: LGHDT and YNNKEL (reference sequence). Trimming removed 0 bases at V and 4 bases at J, with 5 bases between. The CDR3 loop reads CASSQEEADTQYF. In nucleotides, the CDR3 is TGTGCCAGCAGCCAAGAGGAGGCAGATACGCAGTATTTT.

The sample holds a few counts of this clonotype. This chain uses TRBV20-1 with TRBJ2-7, with 10 bases identical to TRBD2. The CDR3 covers 15 residues. The germline CDR1 and CDR2 sequences are DFQATT and SNEGSKA (reference sequence). The junction had 10 bases not matched to a gene; V was cut back by 4 bases and J by 4 bases. CDR3 bases: TGCAGTGCTATTCCAGGGGCTAGCGGGAGATACGAGCAGTACTTC. It translates to CSAIPGASGRYEQYF.

In its sample, this clonotype was seen many times. The chain is built from TRBV7-2 and TRBJ2-7; D ambiguous. The CDR3 has 15 residues. V dropped 0 bases and J dropped 2 bases, with 11 bases sitting between them. Germline V gives CDR1 SGHTA, CDR2 FQGNSA. The CDR3 DNA is TGTGCCAGCAGCTTAGCAGATTATGCCCCCTACGAGCAGTACTTC. This encodes CASSLADYAPYEQYF. The full variable domain, in which reference TRBV7-2 and TRBJ2-7 provide the parts outside the CDR3, is GAGVSQSPSNKVTEKGKDVELRCDPISGHTALYWYRQSLGQGLEFLIYFQGNSAPDKSGLPSDRFSAERTGGSVSTLTIQRTQQEDSAVYLCASSLADYAPYEQYFGPGTRLTVT.

The rearrangement links TRBV20-1 to TRBJ1-1; D might be TRBD1 (5 bases). With 6 bases removed from V and 4 bases from J, the gap between germline ends came to 24 bases. This CDR3 is built from 16 residues. Germline V CDR1 and CDR2: DFQATT, SNEGSKA (reference sequence). CDR3 in DNA: TGCAGTGCACCCGGGGCCATCCCCAGAGGGAGCACTGAAGCTTTCTTT. This gives the protein CSAPGAIPRGSTEAFF.

This clonotype has at least ten counts. This chain uses TRBV3-1 with TRBJ2-7; 7 nucleotides match TRBD2. This CDR3 region has 14 residues. CDR1 and CDR2 (germline): LGHDT, YNNKEL (reference sequence). Unmatched junction bases numbered 4, after V lost 3 bases and J lost 2 bases. The CDR3 region has the DNA TGTGCCAGCAGCCAGGGCGGGGGTGCCTACGAGCAGTACTTC. Translated, it gives CASSQGGGAYEQYF.

This clonotype was recorded a few times. The genes are TRBV7-3 and TRBJ2-2, with 10 bases that match TRBD2. Germline V gives CDR1 SGHTA, CDR2 FQGTGA. J was trimmed by 5 bases and V by 4 bases; bases with no gene match: 7. CDR3 length: 16 residues. The CDR3 reads CASSSEPSGRTGELFF. CDR3 DNA: TGTGCCAGCAGCTCGGAACCTAGCGGGAGAACCGGGGAGCTGTTTTTT.

This clonotype was seen more than once but under ten times. The rearrangement links TRBV6-5 to TRBJ2-7, with 9 bases aligning to TRBD2. Germline-derived CDR1 and CDR2 are MNHEY and SVGAGI. The V gene end was trimmed by 3 bases and the J gene end by 0 bases; junction bases not matched to a gene: 9. CDR3 length equals 17 residues. CDR3 sequence reads: CASSYGPSGETSYEQYF. As DNA, the CDR3 is TGTGCCAGCAGTTATGGACCTAGCGGGGAAACCTCCTACGAGCAGTACTTC.

This clonotype was seen repeatedly, ten times or more. As DNA, the CDR3 is TGTGCCAGCAGCTTGTCGGGGACAGGGGGAATCACAGATACGCAGTATTTT. It translates to CASSLSGTGGITDTQYF. This chain connects TRBV5-5 to TRBJ2-3; 11 bases match TRBD1. The trim removed 1 base at V and 2 bases at J, leaving 6 bases unmatched. Germline values: CDR1 SGHKS, CDR2 YYEKEE (reference sequence). The CDR3 extends over 17 amino acids.

Turning to this clonotype: Compared with germline, one end of the junction differs, possibly owing to a read error. This sequence joins TRBV24-1 and TRBJ2-3; 7 bases line up with TRBD1. The CDR3 runs to 14 residues. Germline CDR1 is KGHDR and CDR2 is SFDVKD. The CDR3 loop reads CVTPTGPSSDTQYF. The CDR3, as DNA: TGTGTCACCCCGACAGGGCCCTCCTCAGATACGCAGTATTTT.

This clonotype showed up just once. The chain carries TRBV20-1 and TRBJ1-2, with 7 bases fitting TRBD1. V shed 1 base, J shed 2 bases, and the junction held 10 bases outside the gene matches. Germline CDR1 and CDR2: DFQATT and SNEGSKA (reference sequence). CDR3 length: 16 residues. The CDR3 DNA reads as TGCAGTGCTAGAGGGGACAGTAAAAGGAGGAACTATGGCTACACCTTC. This sequence encodes CSARGDSKRRNYGYTF.

This clonotype was recorded at least ten times. The chain uses TRBV7-2 and TRBJ2-3; D ambiguous. Germline V lookup: CDR1 SGHTA, CDR2 FQGNSA. The CDR3 length is 13 residues. Trimming pared 5 bases from V and 0 bases from J, leaving 6 bases between. The chain's CDR3 is CASSVPSTDTQYF. For the CDR3, the DNA is TGTGCCAGCAGCGTACCCAGCACAGATACGCAGTATTTT.

The chain recombines TRBV6-2 or TRBV6-3 with TRBJ2-7; 11 bases match TRBD2. This CDR3 is built from 15 residues. The V gene end was trimmed by 6 bases and the J gene end by 7 bases; junction bases not matched to a gene: 11. Germline values: CDR1 MNHEY, CDR2 SVGEGT. The CDR3 reads CASSLLAGVRNEQYF. Written as DNA, the CDR3 is TGTGCCAGCAGCCTACTAGCGGGAGTCCGGAATGAGCAGTACTTC.

The rearrangement joins TRBV7-3 to TRBJ2-6, with 8 bases identical to TRBD2. Trimming removed 5 bases from V and 0 bases from J; junction bases left unmatched: 12. Germline CDR1 SGHTA, CDR2 FQGTGA. The CDR3 has 19 residues. Written as DNA, the CDR3 is TGTGCCAGCAGCCTCTGGACCTATAGCGGGAACTCTGGGGCCAACGTCCTGACTTTC. As protein: CASSLWTYSGNSGANVLTF.

This clonotype was observed a few times. The V call is TRBV20-1, the J call TRBJ2-7; 7 bases match TRBD1. The trim removed 0 bases at V and 1 base at J, leaving 6 bases unmatched. The germline V gene encodes CDR1 DFQATT and CDR2 SNEGSKA (reference sequence). The CDR3 extends over 15 amino acids. CDR3 sequence reads: CSARDVAGGSYEQYF. CDR3 bases: TGCAGTGCTAGAGATGTGGCAGGGGGTTCCTACGAGCAGTACTTC.

This clonotype has only a few counts. This chain connects TRBV4-3 to TRBJ2-5; a weak D match, TRBD1 (5 bases). The germline gives CDR1 LGHNA, CDR2 YSLEER. The CDR3 spans 14 residues. The V and J ends lost 2 bases and 1 base respectively, with 8 bases between them. The CDR3: CASSQWGSQETQYF. The CDR3 DNA reads TGCGCCAGCAGCCAATGGGGCTCCCAAGAGACCCAGTACTTC.

This clonotype was found a few times. The chain is built from TRBV7-9 and TRBJ1-2; D remains ambiguous. The V gene's germline CDR1 is SEHNR and CDR2 FQNEAQ (reference sequence). This CDR3 comprises 12 residues. Trimming took 2 bases from V and 8 from J, leaving 9 bases between them. The CDR3: CASSLNPAGYTF. Here the CDR3 DNA reads TGTGCCAGCAGCTTAAACCCGGCGGGCTACACCTTC.

This chain links TRBV18 with TRBJ2-7, with TRBD1 matching 9 bases. The CDR3 extends over 15 amino acids. Trimming removed 2 bases from V and 2 bases from J; junction bases left unmatched: 4. Germline CDR1 and CDR2: KGHSH and LQKENI. CDR3 loop: CASSPDRGLTYEQYF. The CDR3, as DNA: TGTGCCAGCTCACCAGACAGGGGGTTAACCTACGAGCAGTACTTC. Combining the CDR3 with reference TRBV18 and TRBJ2-7 gives the whole variable domain NAGVMQNPRHLVRRRGQEARLRCSPMKGHSHVYWYRQLPEEGLKFMVYLQKENIIDESGMPKERFSAEFPKEGPSILRIQQVVRGDSAAYFCASSPDRGLTYEQYFGPGTRLTVT.

J is TRBJ2-2 and V is TRBV3-1; 13 positions agree with TRBD2. Germline V CDR1 and CDR2: LGHDT, YNNKEL (reference sequence). The junction had 7 bases not matched to a gene; V was cut back by 4 bases and J by 8 bases. This CDR3 has 16 residues. The DNA for the CDR3 is TGTGCCAGCAGCCTACGGACTAGCGGGAGCTGGGGGGAGCTGTTTTTT. This codes for CASSLRTSGSWGELFF.

This clonotype appeared a few times. V gene TRBV4-2 combines with J gene TRBJ1-6; D remains unclear. Germline loops: CDR1 LGHNA, CDR2 YNFKEQ. V was shortened by 4 bases and J by 0 bases, with 10 bases between the two germline ends. CDR3 length: 16 residues. The CDR3 region has the DNA TGTGCCAGCAGCCCAGACGGAGTCTCCTATAATTCACCCCTCCACTTT. The encoded protein is CASSPDGVSYNSPLHF.

The table lists this clonotype with a few counts. The chain has TRBV19 and TRBJ2-4; perhaps TRBD1 as D (5 bases). TRBJ2-7 explains the end of the DNA better; the J call may be wrong. CDR1 and CDR2 from the germline V gene are LNHDA and SQIVND (reference sequence). The CDR3 length is 15 residues. Here the CDR3 reads CASSITLQGRNEQYF. CDR3 coding DNA: TGTGCCAGTAGTATAACTTTGCAGGGTCGGAACGAGCAGTACTTC.

The rearrangement links TRBV27 to TRBJ2-1, with 10 bases aligning to TRBD1. V dropped 0 bases and J dropped 7; count of bases not matched to a gene: 3. CDR3 length: 15 residues. Germline loops: CDR1 MNHEY, CDR2 SMNVEV (reference sequence). The CDR3 bases are TGTGCCAGCAGTTTATCGAGGGACAGGGGAAATGAGCAGTTCTTC. Translated: CASSLSRDRGNEQFF.

Points on this clonotype: A much larger clone lies a single base off, so this may be a read error. The DNA for the CDR3 is TGTGCCAGCGGTCGTAGGGTAGCAAGCTACAATGAGCAGTACTTC. Translation gives CASGRRVASYNEQYF. The chain links TRBV27 to TRBJ2-1; D ambiguous. The J call may be in error: the DNA end matches TRBJ2-7 better. This CDR3 spans 15 amino acids. Germline values: CDR1 MNHEY, CDR2 SMNVEV (reference sequence).

The chain recombines TRBV20-1 with TRBJ2-1, with 12 bases that match TRBD2. J lost 4 bases, V lost 2 bases, and 6 bases had no gene match. Germline assignment: CDR1 DFQATT and CDR2 SNEGSKA (reference sequence). This CDR3 spans 16 amino acids. The CDR3 nucleotides read TGCAGTGCTAGAATCCCTACTAGCGGGAGGTACAATGAGCAGTTCTTC. Its protein product is CSARIPTSGRYNEQFF.

The genes are TRBV27 and TRBJ1-2; TRBD1 agrees at 9 bases. The J segment lost 8 bases and the V segment lost 10 bases, leaving 11 bases of the junction unmatched. This CDR3 region has 13 residues. Germline V gene data show CDR1 as MNHEY and CDR2 as SMNVEV (reference sequence). The CDR3 DNA reads TGTGCCACTCAGAGGGGACAGGGTTACGGCTACACCTTC. The encoded protein is CATQRGQGYGYTF.

The rearrangement links TRBV5-1 to TRBJ2-2, with TRBD1 as a possible D gene (5 bases). The V gene lost 3 bases and the J gene lost 3 bases, with 12 bases spanning the gap. Per germline, CDR1 SGHRS and CDR2 YFSETQ. The CDR3 has 15 amino acids. For the CDR3, the DNA is TGCGCCAGCAGCTACACGACAGTATACACCGGGGAGCTGTTTTTT. It specifies CASSYTTVYTGELFF.

This chain connects TRBV20-1 to TRBJ2-5; D might be TRBD1 (6 bases). V lost 2 bases to trimming and J lost 1 base, with 14 bases between them. Germline values: CDR1 DFQATT, CDR2 SNEGSKA (reference sequence). CDR3 length equals 15 residues. The CDR3 nucleotides are TGCAGTGCTAGACAGGGGCAAAGTATCCAAGAGACCCAGTACTTC. This codes for CSARQGQSIQETQYF.